This T cell receptor (beta chain) was documented in a study of blood T cell repertoires in COVID-19. On the study more broadly: From T cells, B-cell-depleted T cells, or PBMCs came the material, which was cDNA or gDNA.

Authors' methods: How many nucleated cells were present was estimated from reference gene primer amplification. Clones were sequenced by immunoSEQ multiplex PCR, and TCRdb holds only the in-frame ones, with some missing. Clone size and the V and J calls come from that table; the DNA yielded D and trimming. This sample has a few hundred thousand clones; over 80% occur once, and the top ten carry 1.9%. This receptor was taken from a young man who had recovered from COVID-19. Sequences were obtained from peripheral blood.

The DNA for the CDR3 is TGTGCCGGCCGGGGACTAGCGGGATCTGGGGAGCTGTTTTTT. Translated: CAGRGLAGSGELFF. The rearrangement uses TRBV6-5 and TRBJ2-2, with 13 positions matching TRBD2. V was clipped by 11 bases and J by 8 bases; unmatched bases: 8. CDR3 size: 14 residues. Per the germline V gene, CDR1 is MNHEY and CDR2 is SVGAGI.